A single sample gave rise to the 27 T cell receptor beta chains below, sequenced in a study of cytomegalovirus exposure and HLA in healthy donors. PCR was performed using 60 Vbeta and 13 Jbeta primers. TCRdb's copy holds only in-frame clones and misses some; the assay was immunoSEQ multiplex PCR. The repertoire includes 95,000 to 150,000 clones, roughly three quarters of them detected once, and around 9.9% sits in the top ten. Material for sequencing was PBMCs. The source is a man aged 30 to 39 in good health and CMV-seropositive.

The chain recombines TRBV6-6 with TRBJ2-7; 9 nucleotides align to TRBD2. V shed 8 bases and J 1 base; nucleotides not matched to a gene: 6. Germline V lookup: CDR1 MNHNY, CDR2 SVGAGI (reference sequence). The CDR3 runs 14 residues. For the CDR3, the DNA is TGTGCCAGCGCTGCGGGGGGGGCGTCCTACGAGCAGTACTTC. It yields the protein CASAAGGASYEQYF.

The chain uses TRBV5-1 and TRBJ1-1; D is ambiguous. Trimming stripped 0 bases from V and 1 base from J, with 4 bases between. The CDR3 is 13 residues long. Per the germline V gene, CDR1 is SGHRS and CDR2 is YFSETQ. CDR3 residues: CASSLEPNTEAFF. CDR3 nucleotide sequence: TGCGCCAGCAGCTTGGAGCCGAACACTGAAGCTTTCTTT.

CDR3 DNA: TGTGCCAGCAGCAAAGGACAGTACAATGAGCAGTTCTTC. This translates into CASSKGQYNEQFF. The chain has TRBV5-8 and TRBJ2-1; tentative D call: TRBD1 (6 bases). The germline V gene has CDR1 SGHTS and CDR2 YDEGEE. This CDR3 region has 13 residues. The V end was cut by 4 bases, the J end by 4 bases, with 9 bases between.

V and J are TRBV25-1 and TRBJ2-2, with 7 bases lining up with TRBD2. CDR1 MGHDK and CDR2 SYGVNS come from the germline V gene. CDR3 size: 14 residues. Trimming at V came to 9 bases and at J to 6 bases, leaving 10 bases not matched to a gene. The CDR3 spells CARPLGGRSGELFF. The CDR3 nucleotides read TGTGCCAGACCCCTCGGGGGGAGGTCCGGGGAGCTGTTTTTT.

This clone was found a few times. The V gene is TRBV13, the J gene TRBJ2-7; no clear D. V gave up 7 bases and J gave up 0 bases, with 16 bases separating them. CDR1 and CDR2 from the germline V gene are PRHDT and FYEKMQ (reference sequence). The CDR3 is 15 residues long. The CDR3 region is CASTSSWFSSYEQYF. The CDR3 coding sequence is TGTGCCAGCACCTCTTCCTGGTTTAGCTCCTACGAGCAGTACTTC. The complete variable domain, with remaining parts taken from reference TRBV13 and TRBJ2-7, reads AAGVIQSPRHLIKEKRETATLKCYPIPRHDTVYWYQQGPGQDPQFLISFYEKMQSDKGSIPDRFSAQQFSDYHSELNMSSLELGDSALYFCASTSSWFSSYEQYFGPGTRLTVT.

The genes are TRBV19 and TRBJ2-1; 8 nucleotides align to TRBD2. The CDR3 sequence is 13 residues long. J lost 9 bases, V lost 1 base, and 2 bases had no gene match. Germline V lookup: CDR1 LNHDA, CDR2 SQIVND (reference sequence). The CDR3, as DNA: TGTGCCAGTAGTATAGCGGGAGGGGTTGAGCAGTTCTTC. Its translation: CASSIAGGVEQFF.

The chain uses TRBV7-6 and TRBJ1-2; a weak D match, TRBD1 (5 bases). Germline values: CDR1 SGHVS, CDR2 FNYEAQ. This CDR3 region has 15 residues. With 3 bases removed from V and 6 bases from J, the gap between germline ends came to 17 bases. DNA of the CDR3: TGTGCCAGCAGCTTCGGGGAGGGGAGGGGAAATGGCTACACCTTC. It specifies CASSFGEGRGNGYTF.

In this sample, this clone turned up once. The J gene is TRBJ2-5, the V gene TRBV14, with 13 positions matching TRBD2. Germline CDR1 reads SGHDN; CDR2 reads FVKESK. J was trimmed by 5 bases and V by 4 bases; bases with no gene match: 4. The CDR3 is 15 residues long. The CDR3 reads CASSRLAGGGETQYF. The CDR3 nucleotides are TGTGCCAGCAGCCGACTAGCGGGAGGAGGGGAGACCCAGTACTTC.

The gene calls are TRBV6-6 and TRBJ2-1; the match to TRBD2 covers 11 bases. V lost 2 bases, J lost 7 bases, and 7 bases stayed unmatched. The germline V gene encodes CDR1 MNHNY and CDR2 SVGAGI (reference sequence). The CDR3 sequence is 16 residues long. This chain's CDR3 is CASSYDSGRARNEQFF. Here the CDR3 DNA reads TGTGCCAGCAGTTACGATAGCGGGAGGGCCAGGAATGAGCAGTTCTTC.

This clone was detected only a few times. One junction end disagrees with the germline gene, perhaps due to a read error. The chain carries TRBV13 and TRBJ2-5; D might be TRBD1 (6 bases). The CDR3 loop spans 14 amino acids. Germline loops: CDR1 PRHDT, CDR2 FYEKMQ (reference sequence). For the CDR3, the DNA is TGTGCCAGCAGCTCCTTACAGGGCCAAGCGACCCAGTACTTC. It specifies CASSSLQGQATQYF.

J is TRBJ1-2 and V is TRBV5-1, with 7 bases aligning to TRBD1. The CDR3 runs 15 residues. The junction had 5 bases not matched to a gene; V was cut back by 0 bases and J by 3 bases. Germline CDR1 SGHRS, CDR2 YFSETQ. The chain's CDR3 is CASSLGPGTDYGYTF. The CDR3 nucleotides read TGCGCCAGCAGCTTGGGCCCCGGGACAGACTATGGCTACACCTTC.

The chain employs TRBV5-8 and TRBJ1-5; 8 positions agree with TRBD1. Germline V gene lookup returns CDR1 SGHTS and CDR2 YDEGEE. There are 16 residues in the CDR3. J was trimmed by 0 bases and V by 4 bases; bases with no gene match: 6. The CDR3: CASSVTGVYSNQPQHF. In nucleotides, the CDR3 is TGTGCCAGCAGCGTGACAGGGGTCTATAGCAATCAGCCCCAGCATTTT.

The CDR3 loop reads CASSLGGAAVYEQYF. Written as DNA, the CDR3 is TGTGCCAGCAGCTTAGGTGGAGCGGCGGTCTACGAGCAGTACTTC. V gene TRBV11-2 combines with J gene TRBJ2-7; D may be TRBD2 (5 bases). CDR3 length equals 15 residues. Germline lookup yields CDR1 SGHAT and CDR2 FQNNGV. Trimming took 1 base from V and 3 from J, leaving 13 bases between them.

The chain has TRBV2 and TRBJ2-2, with D perhaps matching TRBD2 (5 bases). Germline lookup yields CDR1 SNHLY and CDR2 FYNNEI. The CDR3 has 14 amino acids. Deletions cut 5 bases from V and 6 bases from J, with 13 bases between. CDR3 residues: CASSRERLAGELFF. The CDR3 DNA reads as TGTGCCAGCAGTAGGGAGCGGCTTGCCGGGGAGCTGTTTTTT. Looking up the rest from reference TRBV2 and TRBJ2-2 gives the full variable domain: EPEVTQTPSHQVTQMGQEVILRCVPISNHLYFYWYRQILGQKVEFLVSFYNNEISEKSEIFDDQFSVERPDGSNFTLKIRSTKLEDSAMYFCASSRERLAGELFFGEGSRLTVL.

The table lists this clone with a few counts. The chain recombines TRBV5-1 with TRBJ2-1; the D gene is possibly TRBD2 (5 bases). V lost 3 bases, J lost 6 bases, and 13 bases lay in between. Germline values: CDR1 SGHRS, CDR2 YFSETQ. The CDR3 has 14 amino acids. The CDR3 DNA sequence: TGCGCCAGCAGCTCACCTCTAGCTTCCAATGAGCAGTTCTTC. It translates to CASSSPLASNEQFF. Looking up the rest from reference TRBV5-1 and TRBJ2-1 gives the full variable domain: KAGVTQTPRYLIKTRGQQVTLSCSPISGHRSVSWYQQTPGQGLQFLFEYFSETQRNKGNFPGRFSGRQFSNSRSEMNVSTLELGDSALYLCASSSPLASNEQFFGPGTRLTVL.

This chain uses TRBV27 with TRBJ2-4; no definite D call. Germline V gene data show CDR1 as MNHEY and CDR2 as SMNVEV (reference sequence). The CDR3 extends over 17 amino acids. The V end was cut by 5 bases, the J end by 1 base, with 18 bases between. The CDR3 here is CASSTTPALEAKNIQYF. The CDR3 DNA reads TGTGCCAGCAGTACCACCCCTGCTTTGGAGGCCAAAAACATTCAGTACTTC.

The gene calls are TRBV7-3 and TRBJ2-1; D is ambiguous. The V gene's germline CDR1 is SGHTA and CDR2 FQGTGA. V was shortened by 2 bases and J by 8 bases, with 10 bases between the two germline ends. There are 13 residues in the CDR3. The CDR3 spells CASSLSRSDEQFF. CDR3 coding DNA: TGTGCCAGCAGCTTATCGCGTAGTGATGAGCAGTTCTTC.

This clone appeared a few times. V gene TRBV2 combines with J gene TRBJ2-5; tentatively, D is TRBD2 (6 bases). The V gene's germline CDR1 is SNHLY and CDR2 FYNNEI. V lost 3 bases and J lost 2, with 13 bases in between. CDR3 length: 15 residues. This chain's CDR3 is CASSELPGLQETQYF. As DNA, the CDR3 is TGTGCCAGCAGTGAGCTCCCAGGACTACAAGAGACCCAGTACTTC.

The rearrangement uses TRBV7-2 and TRBJ1-4; TRBD1 might be the D (5 bases). Looked up from germline, CDR1 is SGHTA and CDR2 is FQGNSA. Trimming took 1 base from V and 11 from J, leaving 14 bases between them. The CDR3 totals 14 residues. The CDR3 DNA sequence: TGTGCCAGCAGCTTAGATTATGGGGGGAACAAACTGTTTTTT. Residues: CASSLDYGGNKLFF.

The rearrangement joins TRBV19 to TRBJ1-5; D not resolved. Trimming stripped 2 bases from V and 3 bases from J, with 14 bases between. The CDR3 loop spans 16 amino acids. Germline CDR1 is LNHDA and CDR2 is SQIVND (reference sequence). CDR3 loop: CASSIRAGVHNQPQHF. The CDR3 nucleotides are TGTGCCAGTAGTATAAGGGCCGGGGTCCACAATCAGCCCCAGCATTTT.

This clone has only one observation. This chain connects TRBV27 to TRBJ1-2; D call uncertain. The germline V gene has CDR1 MNHEY and CDR2 SMNVEV (reference sequence). The CDR3 runs 13 residues. V was shortened by 3 bases and J by 1 base, with 6 bases between the two germline ends. CDR3 amino acids: CASSFPGNYGYTF. The DNA of the CDR3 is TGTGCCAGCAGTTTCCCGGGTAACTATGGCTACACCTTC.

The DNA for the CDR3 is TGTGCCAGCAGCCTGGGCGGAGCAACTAATGAAAAACTGTTTTTT. Its protein is CASSLGGATNEKLFF. The rearrangement links TRBV5-6 to TRBJ1-4, with D uncertain. Germline values: CDR1 SGHDT, CDR2 YYEEEE. CDR3 length: 15 amino acids. The ends were cut back, 4 bases at V and 0 bases at J, with 10 bases in the middle.

V gene TRBV27 combines with J gene TRBJ1-3, with TRBD1 as a possible D gene (6 bases). CDR1 MNHEY and CDR2 SMNVEV come from the germline V gene (reference sequence). V was clipped by 2 bases and J by 7 bases, with 21 bases between them. The CDR3 covers 17 residues. The CDR3 protein is CASSLDGQPRTGNTIYF. The CDR3 DNA is TGTGCCAGCAGTTTAGACGGACAGCCAAGAACAGGGAACACCATATATTTT.

This clone has more than one count but fewer than ten. In DNA form, the CDR3 reads TGTGCCAGCAGCGTAGAGACAGGCTTCCAAGAGACCCAGTACTTC. Protein sequence: CASSVETGFQETQYF. The chain uses TRBV9 and TRBJ2-5, with D possibly matching TRBD1 (6 bases). Trimming removed 0 bases at V and 1 base at J, with 10 bases between. The CDR3 has 15 residues. The germline V gene encodes CDR1 SGDLS and CDR2 YYNGEE.

This clone was detected a few times. V is TRBV2 and J is TRBJ2-7, with 7 bases that match TRBD1. The V segment lost 8 bases and the J segment 0 bases; nucleotides outside the gene matches: 7. The CDR3 is 14 residues long. The germline CDR1 and CDR2 sequences are SNHLY and FYNNEI. The CDR3 loop is CASRDSSASYEQYF. CDR3 DNA: TGTGCCAGCCGGGACAGTTCCGCCTCCTACGAGCAGTACTTC.

This chain connects TRBV28 to TRBJ2-7; D might be TRBD2 (6 bases). V lost 6 bases and J 3 bases, leaving 15 bases between the germline ends. The germline V gene has CDR1 MDHEN and CDR2 SYDVKM. The CDR3 loop spans 14 amino acids. CDR3 loop: CASRLGLGGYEQYF. As DNA, the CDR3 is TGTGCCAGCAGATTAGGCCTGGGGGGCTACGAGCAGTACTTC.

The chain couples TRBV5-1 to TRBJ1-5, with D unresolved. The CDR3 runs 13 residues. Trimming stripped 1 base from V and 6 bases from J, with 8 bases between. Germline loops: CDR1 SGHRS, CDR2 YFSETQ. This chain's CDR3 is CASSLYSGQPQHF. The CDR3 DNA is TGCGCCAGCAGCTTGTACTCGGGTCAGCCCCAGCATTTT. Together with reference TRBV5-1 and TRBJ1-5, the CDR3 gives the full variable domain: KAGVTQTPRYLIKTRGQQVTLSCSPISGHRSVSWYQQTPGQGLQFLFEYFSETQRNKGNFPGRFSGRQFSNSRSEMNVSTLELGDSALYLCASSLYSGQPQHFGDGTRLSIL.